Following are 19 T cell receptor beta chains from one sample sequenced in a study of molecular identifiers for immune sequencing clone quantification. TCRdb reprocessed the PCR reads with MiXCR, giving one entry per CDR3 protein. This table holds hundreds of thousands of distinct CDR3 sequences, 25% found once. The specimen sequenced was naive CD8+ T cells from blood, with Jurkat cell RNA spiked in. Specified subset: FACS-sorted CD8+CD4-CCR7+CD45RA+ naive T cells. These receptors were taken from a human donor in good health. Some libraries in this study had Jurkat cell RNA spiked in.

Points on this clonotype: A single base separates this from a much larger clone, so it may be a read error. CDR3 loop: CASSQLDRGLSAETRYF. Here the CDR3 DNA reads TGTGCCAGCAGTCAACTGGACAGGGGGCTGTCTGCAGAGACCCGGTACTTC. The rearrangement joins TRBV5-3 to TRBJ2-5, with 11 positions matching TRBD1. TRBV5-3 falls under the ORF class, with uncertain function. This CDR3 has 17 amino acids.

Comment on this clonotype: The conserved phenylalanine or tryptophan is not found at the CDR3 terminus, so this likely reflects a read error. The V call is TRBV5-3, the J call TRBJ2-7; D unclear. TRBV5-3 carries the ORF label, with uncertain function. This CDR3 comprises 14 residues. Trimming pared 0 bases from V and 2 bases from J, leaving 9 bases between. CDR3 in DNA: TGTGCCAGAAGCTTGGGCACAGCCCCCTACGAGCAGTACATC. Protein product: CARSLGTAPYEQYI.

Regarding this clonotype: A much more abundant neighbour one base away suggests this may be a read error. The genes are TRBV27 and TRBJ1-1; TRBD1 agrees at 7 bases. V shed 6 bases and J 11 bases; nucleotides not matched to a gene: 15. This CDR3 is 14 amino acids long. CDR1 is MNHEY and CDR2 is SMNVEV in the germline V gene (reference sequence). The CDR3 coding sequence is TGTGCCAGCAGACACAGGGGAGGGGCCGTGAGCGCTTTCTTT. Encoded protein: CASRHRGGAVSAFF.

The V gene is TRBV20-1, the J gene TRBJ2-1; unclear D gene. Per the germline V gene, CDR1 is DFQATT and CDR2 is SNEGSKA (reference sequence). The CDR3 has 14 residues. V shed 0 bases and J shed 1 base, with 7 bases lying between them. As DNA, the CDR3 is TGCAGTGCTAGAGATAGCAATTCCTACAATGAGCAGTTCTTC. Its translation is CSARDSNSYNEQFF.

Concerning this clonotype: Being one base from a much bigger clone, this may be a read error. The rearrangement links TRBV28 to TRBJ2-5, with 11 bases fitting TRBD2. Losses at the gene ends were 6 bases for V and 3 bases for J; bases not matched to a gene: 12. The germline gives CDR1 MDHEN, CDR2 SYDVKM. The CDR3 has 17 residues. This CDR3 is CASSQGLAVTIEETQYF. CDR3 in DNA: TGTGCCAGCAGCCAGGGACTAGCGGTGACAATCGAAGAGACCCAGTACTTC.

The chain couples TRBV13 to TRBJ2-1; D is possibly TRBD1 (6 bases). The CDR3 consists of 15 residues. CDR1 is PRHDT and CDR2 is FYEKMQ in the germline V gene (reference sequence). V lost 4 bases to trimming and J lost 7 bases, with 17 bases between them. CDR3 amino acids: CASSSDRLPPNEQFF. The CDR3 bases are TGTGCCAGCAGCTCCGACAGGTTACCCCCTAATGAGCAGTTCTTC.

This clonotype was observed many times. J is TRBJ2-3 and V is TRBV12-5; no clear D gene. Trimming removed 6 bases from V and 0 bases from J, with 13 bases in between. This CDR3 is built from 15 residues. Per germline, CDR1 LGHNT and CDR2 FRNRAP. CDR3 DNA sequence: TGTGCTAGTGGCGACAAGTATTCTAGCACAGATACGCAGTATTTT. Protein: CASGDKYSSTDTQYF.

The chain combines TRBV6-5 with TRBJ1-4; D may be TRBD1 (5 bases). Trimming took 6 bases from V and 3 from J, leaving 14 bases between them. The CDR3 has 15 residues. The germline gives CDR1 MNHEY, CDR2 SVGAGI. CDR3 protein: CASRPQGLPNEKLFF. The DNA of the CDR3 is TGTGCCAGCAGACCCCAGGGCCTCCCTAATGAAAAACTGTTTTTT.

V is TRBV19 and J is TRBJ1-4, with no clear D. CDR3 size: 12 residues. V lost 2 bases, J lost 7 bases, and 5 bases lay in between. Germline V gives CDR1 LNHDA, CDR2 SQIVND (reference sequence). The CDR3 DNA sequence: TGTGCCAGTAGTATAAATGGTGAAAAACTGTTTTTT. It translates to CASSINGEKLFF.

CDR3 amino acids: CASSLAGAMGETQYF. The DNA of the CDR3 is TGCGCCAGCAGCCTAGCGGGGGCCATGGGGGAGACCCAGTACTTC. The gene calls are TRBV10-2 and TRBJ2-5, with 10 positions matching TRBD2. CDR3 length: 15 amino acids. Germline trimming cut 6 bases from V and 5 bases from J; bases unmatched to any gene: 9. Germline CDR1 reads WSHSY; CDR2 reads SAAADI.

Ten or more counts support this clonotype. This sequence joins TRBV20-1 and TRBJ2-3; D gene unclear. The CDR3 runs to 13 residues. Per the germline V gene, CDR1 is DFQATT and CDR2 is SNEGSKA (reference sequence). V lost 3 bases and J lost 2, with 9 bases in between. CDR3 residues: CSASTGLTDTQYF. CDR3 DNA: TGCAGTGCTAGTACGGGCCTCACAGATACGCAGTATTTT.

This clonotype has a handful of counts. The chain employs TRBV29-1 and TRBJ2-1; D is possibly TRBD1 or TRBD2 (5 bases each). This CDR3 region has 14 residues. V was shortened by 1 base and J by 3 bases, with 10 bases between the two germline ends. The germline gives CDR1 SQVTM, CDR2 ANQGSEA. The chain's CDR3 is CSVEGDPDYNEQFF. The CDR3 region has the DNA TGCAGCGTTGAAGGGGACCCAGACTACAATGAGCAGTTCTTC.

This clonotype has ten or more counts. The chain couples TRBV7-2 to TRBJ2-3; D is ambiguous. Germline V gives CDR1 SGHTA, CDR2 FQGNSA. The CDR3 has 16 amino acids. V was clipped by 3 bases and J by 6 bases, with 19 bases between them. CDR3 bases: TGTGCCAGCAGCTTGACCCTCCAGCCGCTCACGGATACGCAGTATTTT. Its protein product is CASSLTLQPLTDTQYF.

This clonotype has a count of ten or more. This chain uses TRBV7-2 with TRBJ2-3; perhaps TRBD1 as D (6 bases). V was trimmed by 5 bases and J by 4 bases, leaving 19 bases between them. Germline loops: CDR1 SGHTA, CDR2 FQGNSA. The CDR3 loop spans 16 amino acids. The CDR3 loop is CASSRLRGPPPDTQYF. CDR3 coding DNA: TGTGCCAGCAGCCGACTCAGGGGACCCCCCCCAGATACGCAGTATTTT.

This clonotype was picked up a small number of times. The chain employs TRBV7-2 and TRBJ2-7, with 10 bases that match TRBD2. The CDR3 has 16 amino acids. Germline lookup yields CDR1 SGHTA and CDR2 FQGNSA. V dropped 5 bases and J dropped 1; count of bases not matched to a gene: 8. Here the CDR3 reads CASSHRTSGISYEQYF. CDR3 coding DNA: TGTGCCAGCAGCCACCGAACTAGCGGGATTTCCTACGAGCAGTACTTC.

This clonotype was recorded many times. This chain uses TRBV7-6 with TRBJ2-4; the match to TRBD1 covers 8 bases. Trimming took 1 base from V and 5 from J; bases not matched to a gene: 4. Looked up from germline, CDR1 is SGHVS and CDR2 is FNYEAQ. The CDR3 is made up of 15 amino acids. CDR3 residues: CASSLGDRGENIQYF. The CDR3 nucleotides read TGTGCCAGCAGCTTAGGAGACAGGGGAGAAAACATTCAGTACTTC. Full variable domain (rest looked up from reference TRBV7-6 and TRBJ2-4): GAGVSQSPRYKVTKRGQDVALRCDPISGHVSLYWYRQALGQGPEFLTYFNYEAQQDKSGLPNDRFSAERPEGSISTLTIQRTEQRDSAMYRCASSLGDRGENIQYFGAGTRLSVL.

Concerning this clonotype itself: A much larger clone differs by one base, so this may be a read error. This chain uses TRBV19 with TRBJ1-5; the D gene is possibly TRBD1 (6 bases). The CDR3 covers 15 residues. Germline V gene sequence: CDR1 LNHDA, CDR2 SQIVND (reference sequence). Trimming left V 4 bases short and J 3 bases short, with 13 bases between. The CDR3 DNA sequence: TGTGCCAGTAGTACAGGGGACAACCTCAATCAGCCCCAGCATTTT. It encodes CASSTGDNLNQPQHF.

This clonotype was counted between two and nine times. A junction end diverges from the germline sequence, so it may reflect a read error. V and J are TRBV13 and TRBJ1-1; 10 bases match TRBD1. CDR1 is PRHDT and CDR2 is FYEKMQ in the germline V gene (reference sequence). This CDR3 spans 12 amino acids. As DNA, the CDR3 is TGTGCCAGCAGTGACAGGGGGCAGGGTTCTGACTTT. Translating it yields CASSDRGQGSDF.

In regard to this clonotype: A clone one base away is much larger, so this may be a read error. The chain joins TRBV7-6 to TRBJ2-3; TRBD1 is a possible D gene (6 bases). Trimming cost V 5 bases and J 1 base, with 13 bases left between them. The CDR3 runs to 15 residues. The germline V gene has CDR1 SGHVS and CDR2 FNYEAQ. The CDR3 sequence is CASSIQGMGTDTQYF. In DNA, the CDR3 is TGTGCCAGCAGCATCCAGGGGATGGGCACAGATACGCAGTATTTT.